This T cell receptor beta chain was obtained from a study of T cells in localized non-small cell lung cancer. Deletions cut 5 bases from V and 4 bases from J, with 13 bases between. CDR3 size: 14 residues. CDR1 is MNHEY, CDR2 SVGAGI, per germline. Method: immunoSEQ multiplex PCR; TCRdb's copy keeps in-frame clones and lacks some. This table has 20,000 to 25,000 clones, about 83% appearing once. The sequencing used PBMCs, collected before any cancer treatment. The sequence was collected from a woman aged 40-70 years with stage II squamous cell lung carcinoma. The chain couples TRBV6-5 to TRBJ2-3; the D call may be TRBD1 or TRBD2 (5 bases each). Here the CDR3 reads CASSPGRPPDTQYF. CDR3 in DNA: TGTGCCAGCAGTCCAGGGAGACCTCCAGATACGCAGTATTTT.